The clone carrying this T cell receptor (beta chain) was counted only a few times. These data are taken from a study of T cells in Graves' hyperthyroidism and ophthalmopathy. In the study overall: Blood was drawn when the patient was first diagnosed and still untreated.

The CDR3 runs 12 residues. Germline V lookup: CDR1 SEHNR, CDR2 FQNEAQ (reference sequence). The V and J ends lost 1 base and 4 bases respectively, with 4 bases between them. RNA transcripts provided the source from which TCR beta CDR3 regions were amplified. In the first-round RT-PCR of the TCR CDR3, the HTBI primer set was used. MiXCR, applied by TCRdb to the multiplex PCR reads, yields one record per CDR3 protein. The sample consists of fewer than 600,000 distinct CDR3 sequences, around 14% of them appearing once. Uncontrolled infection, other autoimmune disease, pregnancy or lactation excluded patients. PBMCs stemmed from around 10 ml fresh peripheral blood.

The rearrangement joins TRBV7-9 to TRBJ1-1; unclear D gene. Sequenced: blood. This clonotype was obtained from a woman younger than 30 with Graves' hyperthyroidism. The CDR3 DNA reads as TGTGCCAGCAGCTTAGTAGCCACTGAAGCTTTCTTT. It encodes CASSLVATEAFF. Based on the CDR3 plus reference TRBV7-9 and TRBJ1-1, the full variable domain is DTGVSQNPRHKITKRGQNVTFRCDPISEHNRLYWYRQTLGQGPEFLTYFQNEAQLEKSRLLSDRFSAERPKGSFSTLEIQRTEQGDSAMYLCASSLVATEAFFGQGTRLTVV.